This T cell receptor beta chain was recovered during a study of a mutant IDH1 vaccine in newly diagnosed glioma. Study overall: Most had both radiotherapy and temozolomide beforehand; others had only one.

Repertoires were generated with immunoSEQ multiplex PCR, while TCRdb's copy carries only in-frame clones and drops some. The repertoire includes tens of thousands of clones, around 84% of them detected once, and roughly 4% sits in the top ten. General study points: Evidence of vaccine-induced immune responses was documented in approximately 93% of patients.

The time point here: week 35, safety follow-up. The vaccine gave 300 ug of a 20-mer mutant IDH1 peptide subcutaneously per dose. Vaccinations, eight in total, occurred in weeks 1, 3, 5, 7, 11, 15, 19, 23. This clone came up once. Its antigen is undetermined. The starting material was PBMCs, obtained from a glioma patient whose treatment included an IDH1 peptide vaccine. This receptor was taken from a young man with glioma.

The CDR3, as DNA: TGCGCCACCCAAATAAGGGGAAGCACTGAAGCTTTCTTT. It yields the protein CATQIRGSTEAFF. The genes are TRBV10-2 and TRBJ1-1; perhaps TRBD1 as D (5 bases). Per the germline V gene, CDR1 is WSHSY and CDR2 is SAAADI. The CDR3 contains 13 residues. V was trimmed by 10 bases and J by 4 bases, leaving 16 bases between them.